These 8 T cell receptor beta chains were sequenced from one sample in a study of shared clonotypes between healthy human individuals. Clones were sequenced by immunoSEQ multiplex PCR, and TCRdb holds only the in-frame ones, with some missing. The sample yields approximately 980,000 clones, around three quarters seen once. Source material: memory CD4+ T cells sorted from blood. Subset noted: CD45RA-negative fraction. All receptors derive from a man younger than 30 in good health.

The V gene is TRBV6-5, the J gene TRBJ1-1, with D hard to call. Germline V gene sequence: CDR1 MNHEY, CDR2 SVGAGI. The V end was cut by 10 bases, the J end by 11 bases, with 14 bases between. The CDR3 loop spans 10 amino acids. The CDR3: CATSSRGAFF. The CDR3 region has the DNA TGTGCCACCTCGAGCCGCGGGGCTTTCTTT.

The V gene is TRBV9, the J gene TRBJ2-5, with 12 bases lining up with TRBD2. CDR1 and CDR2 from the germline V gene are SGDLS and YYNGEE. The ends lost 0 bases at V and 1 base at J; junction bases unmatched: 4. The CDR3 is 17 residues long. CDR3 nucleotides: TGTGCCAGCAGCGTAGGTGGACTAGCGGGAAGCCAAGAGACCCAGTACTTC. It encodes CASSVGGLAGSQETQYF.

The chain couples TRBV29-1 to TRBJ2-3; TRBD2 matches 7 bases. Per germline, CDR1 SQVTM and CDR2 ANQGSEA. Unmatched junction bases numbered 9, after V lost 0 bases and J lost 6 bases. The CDR3 runs 15 residues. CDR3 nucleotide sequence: TGCAGCGTTGAAGATCAGCAGCGGGGAGGCGATACGCAGTATTTT. This sequence encodes CSVEDQQRGGDTQYF.

The chain joins TRBV10-3 to TRBJ2-3, with 8 bases fitting TRBD2. Germline CDR1 is ENHRY and CDR2 is SYGVKD. J gave up 2 bases and V 10 bases, and 5 bases lay outside the gene matches. The CDR3 is 13 residues long. The CDR3 DNA reads TGTGCCACGGGAGGGCAGCTCACAGATACGCAGTATTTT. This gives the protein CATGGQLTDTQYF.

This clone was seen at least ten times. The genes are TRBV2 and TRBJ2-4, with TRBD1 as a possible D gene (5 bases). Trimming stripped 5 bases from V and 7 bases from J, with 21 bases between. There are 16 residues in the CDR3. The germline V gene encodes CDR1 SNHLY and CDR2 FYNNEI. CDR3 loop: CASSSKGPGSYNIQYF. The CDR3 DNA is TGTGCCAGCAGTTCCAAAGGTCCAGGGTCCTATAACATTCAGTACTTC.

The V gene is TRBV6-5, the J gene TRBJ1-2; D call uncertain. V was cut by 2 bases and J by 2 bases, with 6 bases left in between. Germline CDR1 reads MNHEY; CDR2 reads SVGAGI. The CDR3 is made up of 13 amino acids. The CDR3 DNA sequence: TGTGCCAGCAGTTACGTACTGAACTATGGCTACACCTTC. Protein sequence: CASSYVLNYGYTF.

This chain uses TRBV19 with TRBJ2-7, with a possible D match to TRBD2 (6 bases). This CDR3 has 15 amino acids. Germline CDR1 is LNHDA and CDR2 is SQIVND (reference sequence). V gave up 5 bases and J gave up 6 bases, with 20 bases separating them. The CDR3, as DNA: TGTGCCAGTAGTGTCCGTTCGAGCGGGTTCGGCGAGCAGTACTTC. This sequence encodes CASSVRSSGFGEQYF. The full variable domain, in which reference TRBV19 and TRBJ2-7 provide the parts outside the CDR3, is DGGITQSPKYLFRKEGQNVTLSCEQNLNHDAMYWYRQDPGQGLRLIYYSQIVNDFQKGDIAEGYSVSREKKESFPLTVTSAQKNPTAFYLCASSVRSSGFGEQYFGPGTRLTVT.

This clone was detected a few times. The gene calls are TRBV19 and TRBJ2-1; a weak D match, TRBD1 (7 bases). The CDR3 runs to 15 residues. Deletions cut 3 bases from V and 4 bases from J, with 13 bases between. Germline CDR1 is LNHDA and CDR2 is SQIVND (reference sequence). The CDR3 DNA reads TGTGCCAGTAGTATTGGAGGGGGCCATTACAATGAGCAGTTCTTC. It specifies CASSIGGGHYNEQFF.